Listed here are 27 T cell receptor beta chains from one sample, sequenced in a study of shared clonotypes between healthy human individuals. Profiling relied on immunoSEQ multiplex PCR, and the TCRdb table lists in-frame clones only, not all of them. The sample holds 550,000 to 850,000 clones, around 74% seen once. The sample taken for sequencing was memory CD4+ T cells sorted from blood. Subset here: CD45RA-negative fraction. These receptors all come from a woman aged 30 to 39 in good health.

The chain links TRBV19 to TRBJ2-7; 7 nucleotides match TRBD1. Germline-derived CDR1 and CDR2 are LNHDA and SQIVND (reference sequence). The junction had 13 bases not matched to a gene; V was cut back by 5 bases and J by 9 bases. The CDR3 has 14 amino acids. The CDR3: CASSLSGTVTAQYF. CDR3 DNA sequence: TGTGCCAGTAGTCTCTCCGGGACAGTCACTGCGCAGTACTTC.

About this clone: A much larger clone differs from this one at a single base, so this may be a read error. The chain recombines TRBV6-5 with TRBJ1-4; 10 nucleotides line up with TRBD1. CDR3 length: 15 amino acids. Germline CDR1 and CDR2: MNHEY and SVGAGI. V shed 4 bases, J shed 6 bases, and the junction held 5 bases outside the gene matches. The CDR3 nucleotides read TGTGCCAGCAGTTCGGCCGGGACAGGGGATGAAAAACTGTTTTTT. This encodes CASSSAGTGDEKLFF.

Only one count was recorded for this clone. V gene TRBV5-5 combines with J gene TRBJ1-1; D gene uncertain. Trimming cost V 2 bases and J 10 bases, with 18 bases left between them. The CDR3 spans 14 residues. Germline V gives CDR1 SGHKS, CDR2 YYEKEE (reference sequence). DNA of the CDR3: TGTGCCAGCAGCTTAGGTAGGGCAGCGCCTGGAGCTTTCTTT. Residues: CASSLGRAAPGAFF.

V gene TRBV18 combines with J gene TRBJ2-7; 8 nucleotides line up with TRBD2. This CDR3 spans 14 amino acids. Germline lookup yields CDR1 KGHSH and CDR2 LQKENI. Trimming cost V 6 bases and J 3 bases; bases outside gene matches: 7. The CDR3 loop reads CASSASGGNYEQYF. CDR3 sequence (DNA): TGTGCCAGCTCCGCAAGCGGGGGAAACTACGAGCAGTACTTC.

The chain couples TRBV6-6 to TRBJ2-7; possible D gene TRBD1, 6 bases. Germline CDR1 and CDR2: MNHNY and SVGAGI (reference sequence). This CDR3 has 14 residues. V was pared by 8 bases and J by 3 bases, with 17 bases between. The CDR3 region has the DNA TGTGCCAGCCGTTCGGTGCAGGGGATCTACGAGCAGTACTTC. This encodes CASRSVQGIYEQYF.

This chain links TRBV28 with TRBJ2-5; 9 bases match TRBD1. The J call could be wrong; TRBJ2-7 is a better fit for the DNA end. This CDR3 contains 15 residues. Germline values: CDR1 MDHEN, CDR2 SYDVKM. CDR3 residues: CASSPDRDRADEQYF. The CDR3 DNA sequence: TGTGCCAGCAGTCCCGACCGGGACAGGGCCGACGAGCAGTACTTC.

This chain links TRBV19 with TRBJ2-1; the D gene is possibly TRBD1 (6 bases). The CDR3 is 14 residues long. CDR1 is LNHDA, CDR2 SQIVND, per germline (reference sequence). Between the trimmed V and J ends, which lost 7 bases and 10 bases, there was a span of 20 bases. CDR3 bases: TGTGCCAGTATAACGCAGGGGCTGATAGTAGAGCAGTTCTTC. It codes for CASITQGLIVEQFF. Together with reference TRBV19 and TRBJ2-1, the CDR3 gives the full variable domain: DGGITQSPKYLFRKEGQNVTLSCEQNLNHDAMYWYRQDPGQGLRLIYYSQIVNDFQKGDIAEGYSVSREKKESFPLTVTSAQKNPTAFYLCASITQGLIVEQFFGPGTRLTVL.

The chain carries TRBV28 and TRBJ2-5, with D tentatively TRBD1 or TRBD2 (5 bases each). Looked up from germline, CDR1 is MDHEN and CDR2 is SYDVKM. V was cut by 3 bases and J by 2 bases, with 16 bases left in between. The length of the CDR3 is 16 residues. CDR3 protein: CASSLLRARGQETQYF. The CDR3 DNA follows: TGTGCCAGCAGTTTGTTGAGGGCTAGGGGTCAAGAGACCCAGTACTTC.

This chain uses TRBV13 with TRBJ2-7; a possible D gene is TRBD1 (6 bases). CDR3 length: 14 amino acids. V was pared by 5 bases and J by 2 bases, with 13 bases between. Germline assignment: CDR1 PRHDT and CDR2 FYEKMQ (reference sequence). For the CDR3, the DNA is TGTGCCAGCAGCGAACGGACAGCGACCTACGAGCAGTACTTC. This codes for CASSERTATYEQYF.

V is TRBV5-4 and J is TRBJ2-4; maybe TRBD1 (6 bases). Deletions cut 2 bases from V and 0 bases from J, with 12 bases between. The CDR3 covers 16 residues. Germline CDR1 and CDR2: SGHNT and YYREEE (reference sequence). The CDR3 is CASSFWQGRAKNIQYF. In DNA form, the CDR3 reads TGTGCCAGCAGCTTTTGGCAGGGGAGAGCCAAAAACATTCAGTACTTC.

The V call is TRBV2, the J call TRBJ2-7; TRBD2 matches at 13 bases. The ends lost 6 bases at V and 3 bases at J; junction bases unmatched: 5. Germline CDR1 and CDR2: SNHLY and FYNNEI. This CDR3 is 15 amino acids long. The CDR3 region is CASRALAGGYYEQYF. DNA of the CDR3: TGTGCCAGCAGGGCACTAGCGGGAGGGTACTACGAGCAGTACTTC.

The J gene is TRBJ2-1, the V gene TRBV19; 7 bases agree with TRBD1. After removal of 0 bases from V and 13 bases from J, the junction contained 6 bases not matched to a gene. The CDR3 covers 13 residues. CDR1 is LNHDA and CDR2 is SQIVND in the germline V gene (reference sequence). CDR3 sequence: CASSIDPTGDQFF. In DNA, the CDR3 is TGTGCCAGTAGTATAGATCCTACAGGGGACCAGTTCTTC.

This rearrangement joins TRBV7-2 to TRBJ1-2; D is possibly TRBD1 (6 bases). The CDR3 is 13 amino acids. V lost 2 bases and J lost 11, with 15 bases in between. CDR1 and CDR2 from the germline V gene are SGHTA and FQGNSA. The CDR3 sequence is CASSLQRGGPYTF. The CDR3 DNA follows: TGTGCCAGCAGCTTACAGAGGGGGGGCCCTTACACCTTC.

J is TRBJ1-4 and V is TRBV11-2, with unresolved D. V dropped 1 base and J dropped 8 bases, with 11 bases sitting between them. In germline, CDR1 is SGHAT, CDR2 FQNNGV. The CDR3 totals 14 residues. CDR3 residues: CASSLGPVGEKLFF. The DNA of the CDR3 is TGTGCCAGCAGCTTAGGGCCGGTGGGGGAAAAACTGTTTTTT.

The chain combines TRBV9 with TRBJ2-3; 8 positions agree with TRBD2. V gave up 3 bases and J gave up 4 bases; unmatched junction bases: 10. The CDR3 consists of 16 residues. Germline V lookup: CDR1 SGDLS, CDR2 YYNGEE. DNA of the CDR3: TGTGCCAGCAGCGCCCTGGGGAGCGGGAGCCCAGATACGCAGTATTTT. This sequence encodes CASSALGSGSPDTQYF.

This clone was seen just once. This sample includes further DNA sequences coding for the same CDR3. The rearrangement uses TRBV5-4 and TRBJ2-1; a weak D match, TRBD1 (6 bases). V lost 0 bases and J 4 bases, leaving 11 bases between the germline ends. The CDR3 length is 15 residues. CDR1 and CDR2 (germline): SGHNT, YYREEE (reference sequence). CDR3 loop: CASSLAAGEYNEQFF. The CDR3 DNA reads TGTGCCAGCAGCTTGGCGGCAGGGGAGTACAATGAGCAGTTCTTC.

This clone is a singleton in its sample. The J gene is TRBJ1-5, the V gene TRBV19; unclear D gene. Per germline, CDR1 LNHDA and CDR2 SQIVND (reference sequence). The V end was cut by 3 bases, the J end by 2 bases, with 11 bases between. This CDR3 is 15 amino acids long. The CDR3 DNA reads TGTGCCAGTAGTATCATACTCATCGGCAATCAGCCCCAGCATTTT. It is translated as CASSIILIGNQPQHF.

The chain couples TRBV28 to TRBJ2-7, with 10 bases identical to TRBD1. Trimming removed 2 bases from V and 9 bases from J; junction bases left unmatched: 4. Germline CDR1 reads MDHEN; CDR2 reads SYDVKM. The CDR3 totals 13 residues. The CDR3 DNA reads TGTGCCAGCAGTTTAAGGGACAGGGGAGCGCAGTACTTC. Encoded protein: CASSLRDRGAQYF.

The chain recombines TRBV2 with TRBJ2-5; 7 bases are a match to TRBD2. CDR3 size: 12 residues. Germline lookup yields CDR1 SNHLY and CDR2 FYNNEI. After removal of 8 bases from V and 5 bases from J, the junction contained 5 bases not matched to a gene. CDR3 nucleotides: TGTGCCAGCCAGCGGGATCTGGAGACCCAGTACTTC. Protein product: CASQRDLETQYF.

The V gene is TRBV2, the J gene TRBJ2-7; D unresolved. The V gene lost 2 bases and the J gene lost 1 base, with 9 bases spanning the gap. Germline CDR1 SNHLY, CDR2 FYNNEI. CDR3 length equals 14 residues. The CDR3 nucleotides are TGTGCCAGCAGTGAATCCCTCTTATCCTACGAGCAGTACTTC. This translates into CASSESLLSYEQYF.

The chain is built from TRBV4-1 and TRBJ2-2; 7 nucleotides align to TRBD2. Trimming cost V 3 bases and J 3 bases; bases outside gene matches: 7. Germline V gene lookup returns CDR1 MGHRA and CDR2 YSYEKL. CDR3 length: 16 residues. The CDR3: CASSQSRTSDTGELFF. The CDR3 bases are TGCGCCAGCAGCCAGAGTAGGACTAGTGACACCGGGGAGCTGTTTTTT.

The chain recombines TRBV28 with TRBJ1-6; no definite D call. The CDR3 has 12 amino acids. The germline V gene has CDR1 MDHEN and CDR2 SYDVKM. V lost 4 bases to trimming and J lost 10 bases, with 8 bases between them. This CDR3 is CASSSSGSPLHF. The CDR3 DNA sequence: TGTGCCAGCAGTTCGTCCGGATCACCCCTCCACTTT.

The chain uses TRBV19 and TRBJ1-3; possibly TRBD1 for D (6 bases). The CDR3 length is 14 residues. Per germline, CDR1 LNHDA and CDR2 SQIVND (reference sequence). Between the trimmed V and J ends, which lost 6 bases and 3 bases, there was a span of 12 bases. The CDR3 bases are TGTGCCAGTAGCGACAGGAGGCTTGGAAACACCATATATTTT. It specifies CASSDRRLGNTIYF. Using reference TRBV19 and TRBJ1-3 for the parts outside the CDR3, the full variable domain is DGGITQSPKYLFRKEGQNVTLSCEQNLNHDAMYWYRQDPGQGLRLIYYSQIVNDFQKGDIAEGYSVSREKKESFPLTVTSAQKNPTAFYLCASSDRRLGNTIYFGEGSWLTVV.

The chain employs TRBV7-2 and TRBJ1-2, with D perhaps TRBD1 (6 bases). Per the germline V gene, CDR1 is SGHTA and CDR2 is FQGNSA. Trimming shortened V by 0 bases and J by 7 bases, and 15 bases separated the two germline ends. CDR3 size: 15 residues. CDR3 in amino acids: CASSLALKGDSGYTF. In DNA form, the CDR3 reads TGTGCCAGCAGCTTAGCGCTTAAGGGGGACTCTGGCTACACCTTC.

The chain employs TRBV11-2 and TRBJ1-1; D call uncertain. CDR1 SGHAT and CDR2 FQNNGV come from the germline V gene. The CDR3 covers 14 residues. V was cut by 4 bases and J by 2 bases, with 11 bases left in between. Here the CDR3 DNA reads TGTGCCAGCAGCTGGGGTAGTCGAAACACTGAAGCTTTCTTT. This sequence encodes CASSWGSRNTEAFF.

This clone was seen a handful of times. The chain uses TRBV5-1 and TRBJ2-5, with 8 bases that match TRBD2. Losses at the gene ends were 3 bases for V and 4 bases for J; bases not matched to a gene: 11. This CDR3 comprises 16 residues. CDR1 and CDR2 from the germline V gene are SGHRS and YFSETQ. The CDR3 nucleotides are TGCGCCAGCAGCTCCGGGACTAGTCACACCGCAGAGACCCAGTACTTC. It codes for CASSSGTSHTAETQYF. Full variable domain (missing parts from reference TRBV5-1 and TRBJ2-5): KAGVTQTPRYLIKTRGQQVTLSCSPISGHRSVSWYQQTPGQGLQFLFEYFSETQRNKGNFPGRFSGRQFSNSRSEMNVSTLELGDSALYLCASSSGTSHTAETQYFGPGTRLLVL.

The rearrangement uses TRBV7-2 and TRBJ2-1, with TRBD1 matching over 7 bases. V lost 5 bases and J lost 6; bases outside the gene matches: 10. Germline V lookup: CDR1 SGHTA, CDR2 FQGNSA. CDR3 length: 15 amino acids. The CDR3, as DNA: TGTGCCAGCAGCCCCCGGACAGGCGGCTTCAATGAGCAGTTCTTC. It yields the protein CASSPRTGGFNEQFF.